This TCR beta chain was recovered during a study of blood T cell repertoires in COVID-19. Study background: From the United States, Italy and Spain came samples of acute and convalescent COVID-19.

V gave up 3 bases and J gave up 8 bases, with 17 bases separating them. This CDR3 has 16 amino acids. Looked up from germline, CDR1 is MNHEY and CDR2 is SMNVEV (reference sequence). Here immunoSEQ multiplex PCR was the method, and the copy in TCRdb shows in-frame clones only, minus some. The data hold about 100,000 clones, with less than 85% observed a single time. V usage is TRBV27 and J usage is TRBJ1-6; D gene ambiguous. This sequence was found in a man in his 70s with active or convalescent COVID-19. Sequenced input: peripheral blood. CDR3 in amino acids: CASSFSRANLDSPLHF. CDR3 bases: TGTGCCAGCAGTTTCTCCCGCGCGAATCTGGATTCACCCCTCCACTTT.